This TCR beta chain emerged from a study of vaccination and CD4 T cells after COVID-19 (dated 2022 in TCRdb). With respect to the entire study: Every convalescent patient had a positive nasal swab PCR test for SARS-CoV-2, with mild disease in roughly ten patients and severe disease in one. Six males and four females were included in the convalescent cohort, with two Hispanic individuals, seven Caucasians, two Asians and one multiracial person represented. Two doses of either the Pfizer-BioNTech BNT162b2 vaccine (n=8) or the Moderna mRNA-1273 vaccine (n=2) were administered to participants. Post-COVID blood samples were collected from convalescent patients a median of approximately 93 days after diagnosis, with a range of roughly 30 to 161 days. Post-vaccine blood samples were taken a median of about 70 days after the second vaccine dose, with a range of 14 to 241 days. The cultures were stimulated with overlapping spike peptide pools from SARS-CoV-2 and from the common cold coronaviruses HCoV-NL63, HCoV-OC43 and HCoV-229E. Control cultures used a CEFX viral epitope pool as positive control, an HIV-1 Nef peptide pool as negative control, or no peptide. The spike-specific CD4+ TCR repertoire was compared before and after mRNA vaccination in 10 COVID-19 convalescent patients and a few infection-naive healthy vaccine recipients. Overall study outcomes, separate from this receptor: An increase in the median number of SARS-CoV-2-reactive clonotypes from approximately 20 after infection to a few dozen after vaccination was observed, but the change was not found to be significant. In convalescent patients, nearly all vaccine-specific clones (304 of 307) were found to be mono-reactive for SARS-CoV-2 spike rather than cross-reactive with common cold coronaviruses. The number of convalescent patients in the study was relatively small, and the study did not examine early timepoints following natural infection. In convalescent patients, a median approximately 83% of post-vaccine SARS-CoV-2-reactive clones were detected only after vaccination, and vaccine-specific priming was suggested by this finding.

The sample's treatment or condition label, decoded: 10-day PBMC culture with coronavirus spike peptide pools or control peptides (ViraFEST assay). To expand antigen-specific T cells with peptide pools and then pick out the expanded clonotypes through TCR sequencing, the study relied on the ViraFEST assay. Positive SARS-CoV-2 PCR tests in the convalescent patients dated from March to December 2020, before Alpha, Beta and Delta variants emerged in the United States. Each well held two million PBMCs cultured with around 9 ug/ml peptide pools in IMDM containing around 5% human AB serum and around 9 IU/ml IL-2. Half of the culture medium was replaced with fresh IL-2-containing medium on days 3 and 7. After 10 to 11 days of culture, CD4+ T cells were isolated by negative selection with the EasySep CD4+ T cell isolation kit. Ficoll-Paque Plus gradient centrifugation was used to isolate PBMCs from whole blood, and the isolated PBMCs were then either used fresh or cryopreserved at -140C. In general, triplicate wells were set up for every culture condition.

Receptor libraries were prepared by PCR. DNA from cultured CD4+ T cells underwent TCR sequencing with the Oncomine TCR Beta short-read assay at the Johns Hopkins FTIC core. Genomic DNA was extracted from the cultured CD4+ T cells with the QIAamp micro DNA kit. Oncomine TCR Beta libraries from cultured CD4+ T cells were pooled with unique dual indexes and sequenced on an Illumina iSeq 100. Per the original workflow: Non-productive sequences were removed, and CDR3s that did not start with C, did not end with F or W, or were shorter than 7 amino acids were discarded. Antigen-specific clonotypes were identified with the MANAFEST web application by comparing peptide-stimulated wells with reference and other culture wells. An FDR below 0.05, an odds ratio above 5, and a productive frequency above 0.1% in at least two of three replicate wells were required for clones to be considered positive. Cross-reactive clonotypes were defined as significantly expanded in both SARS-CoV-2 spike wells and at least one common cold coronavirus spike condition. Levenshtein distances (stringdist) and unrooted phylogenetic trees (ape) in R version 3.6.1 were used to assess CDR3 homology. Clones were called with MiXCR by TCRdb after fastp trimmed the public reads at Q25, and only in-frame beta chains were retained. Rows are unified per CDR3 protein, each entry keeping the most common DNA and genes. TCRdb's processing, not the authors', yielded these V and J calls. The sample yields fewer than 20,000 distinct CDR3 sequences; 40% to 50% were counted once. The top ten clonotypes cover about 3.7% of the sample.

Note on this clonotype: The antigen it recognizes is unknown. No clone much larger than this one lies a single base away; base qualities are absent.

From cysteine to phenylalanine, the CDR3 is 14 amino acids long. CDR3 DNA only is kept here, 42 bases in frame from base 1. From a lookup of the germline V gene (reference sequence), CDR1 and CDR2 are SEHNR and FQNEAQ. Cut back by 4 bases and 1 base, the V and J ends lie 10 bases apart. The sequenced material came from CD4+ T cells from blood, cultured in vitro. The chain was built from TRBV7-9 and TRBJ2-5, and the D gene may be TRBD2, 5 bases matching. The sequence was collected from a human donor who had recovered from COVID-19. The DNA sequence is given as TGTGCCAGCAGCTCGGGCGGGTCCCAAGAGACCCAGTACTTC. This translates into CASSSGGSQETQYF. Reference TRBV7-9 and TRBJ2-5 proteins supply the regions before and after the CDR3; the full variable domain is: DTGVSQNPRHKITKRGQNVTFRCDPISEHNRLYWYRQTLGQGPEFLTYFQNEAQLEKSRLLSDRFSAERPKGSFSTLEIQRTEQGDSAMYLCASSSGGSQETQYFGPGTRLLVL.